What follows describes a single TCR beta chain. No antigen is known for it. CD4+ T cells from unexposed donors were obtained before the COVID-19 pandemic (2011-2018). Isolation of CD4+ T cells took place after less than twelve days in culture. Cells permitting, SARS-CoV-2 S/N and four cold-coronavirus spikes were tested on unexposed-donor CD4+ T cells. The repertoire was sequenced with immunoSEQ multiplex PCR; TCRdb's copy has only in-frame clones and lacks some. In the table there are over 15,000 clones, around four fifths of which are singletons. V was shortened by 0 bases and J by 4 bases, with 10 bases between the two germline ends. The length of the CDR3 is 14 residues. CDR1 and CDR2 (germline): SGHRS, YFSETQ. The data derive from a study of CD4 T cells in relation to SARS-CoV-2 and coronaviruses. In the study overall: After roughly eleven days of antigen culture, PBMC TCR beta CDR3s were sequenced. The negative reference was HIV-1 Nef peptide pool or peptide-free culture.

Study-level results: The cross-reactivity analysis covered only spike protein, not other viral proteins.

V and J are TRBV5-1 and TRBJ2-5; tentatively, D is TRBD2 (5 bases). The sample comprised CD4+ T cells from PBMCs, cultured in vitro. The TCR sequence derives from a human donor in good health. This CDR3 reads CASSLAGTLETQYF. CDR3 nucleotide sequence: TGCGCCAGCAGCTTGGCGGGAACATTAGAGACCCAGTACTTC.